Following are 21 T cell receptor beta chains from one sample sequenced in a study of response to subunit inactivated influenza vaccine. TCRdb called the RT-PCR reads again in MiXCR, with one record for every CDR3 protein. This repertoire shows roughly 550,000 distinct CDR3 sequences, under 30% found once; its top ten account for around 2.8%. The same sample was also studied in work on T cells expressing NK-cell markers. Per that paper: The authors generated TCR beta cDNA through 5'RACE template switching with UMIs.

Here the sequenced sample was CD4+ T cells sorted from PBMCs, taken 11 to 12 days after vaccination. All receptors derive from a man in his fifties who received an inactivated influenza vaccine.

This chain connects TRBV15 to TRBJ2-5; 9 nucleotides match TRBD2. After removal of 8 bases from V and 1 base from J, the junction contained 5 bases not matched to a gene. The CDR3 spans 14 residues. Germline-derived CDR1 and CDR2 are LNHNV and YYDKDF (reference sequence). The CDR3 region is CATEAAGGQETQYF. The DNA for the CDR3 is TGTGCCACCGAGGCAGCGGGGGGCCAAGAGACCCAGTACTTC.

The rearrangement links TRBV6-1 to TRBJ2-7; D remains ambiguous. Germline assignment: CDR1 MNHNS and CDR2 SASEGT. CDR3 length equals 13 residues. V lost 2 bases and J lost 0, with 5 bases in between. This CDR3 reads CASSEQPSYEQYF. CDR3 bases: TGTGCCAGCAGTGAACAGCCCTCCTACGAGCAGTACTTC.

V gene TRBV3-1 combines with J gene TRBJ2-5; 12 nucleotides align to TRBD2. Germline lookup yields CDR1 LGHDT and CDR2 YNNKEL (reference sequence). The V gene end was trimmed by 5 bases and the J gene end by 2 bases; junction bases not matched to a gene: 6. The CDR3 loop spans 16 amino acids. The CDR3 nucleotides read TGTGCCAGCAGCGACAGGACTAGCGGGAATCAAGAGACCCAGTACTTC. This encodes CASSDRTSGNQETQYF.

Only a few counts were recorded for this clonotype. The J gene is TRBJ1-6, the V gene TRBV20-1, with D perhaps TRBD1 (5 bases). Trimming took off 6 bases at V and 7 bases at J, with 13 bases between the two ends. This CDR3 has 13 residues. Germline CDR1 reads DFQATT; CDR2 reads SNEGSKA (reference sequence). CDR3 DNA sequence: TGCAGTGCGCTTACAGGATTCAATTCACCCCTCCACTTT. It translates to CSALTGFNSPLHF.

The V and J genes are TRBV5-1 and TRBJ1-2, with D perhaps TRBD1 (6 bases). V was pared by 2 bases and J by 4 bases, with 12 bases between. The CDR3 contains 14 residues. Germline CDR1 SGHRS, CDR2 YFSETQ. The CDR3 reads CASSLGSGVYGYTF. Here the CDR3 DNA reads TGCGCCAGCAGCTTAGGTTCAGGGGTCTATGGCTACACCTTC.

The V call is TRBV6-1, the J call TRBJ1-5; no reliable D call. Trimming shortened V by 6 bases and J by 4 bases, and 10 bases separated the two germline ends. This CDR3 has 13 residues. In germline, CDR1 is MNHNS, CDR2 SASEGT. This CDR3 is CASRDRTNQPQHF. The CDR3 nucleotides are TGTGCCAGCAGGGACCGCACAAATCAGCCCCAGCATTTT.

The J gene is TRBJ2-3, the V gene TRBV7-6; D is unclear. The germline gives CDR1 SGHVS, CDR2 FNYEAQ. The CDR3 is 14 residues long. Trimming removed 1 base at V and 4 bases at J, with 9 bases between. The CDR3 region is CASSLGTFSDTQYF. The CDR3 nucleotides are TGTGCCAGCAGCTTAGGGACCTTTTCAGATACGCAGTATTTT.

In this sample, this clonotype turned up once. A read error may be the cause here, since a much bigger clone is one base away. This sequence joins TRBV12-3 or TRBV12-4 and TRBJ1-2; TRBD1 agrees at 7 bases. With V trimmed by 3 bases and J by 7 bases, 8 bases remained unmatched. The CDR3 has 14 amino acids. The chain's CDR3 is CASSLRGTDCGYTF. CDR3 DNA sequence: TGTGCCAGCAGTTTGCGGGGGACAGACTGTGGCTACACCTTC.

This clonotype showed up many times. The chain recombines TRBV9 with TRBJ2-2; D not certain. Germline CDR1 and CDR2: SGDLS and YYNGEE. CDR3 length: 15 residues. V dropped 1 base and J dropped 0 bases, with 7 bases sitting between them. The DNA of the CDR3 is TGTGCCAGCAGCGTAATGGGCGCGAACACCGGGGAGCTGTTTTTT. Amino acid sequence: CASSVMGANTGELFF. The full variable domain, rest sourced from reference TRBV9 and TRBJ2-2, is DSGVTQTPKHLITATGQRVTLRCSPRSGDLSVYWYQQSLDQGLQFLIQYYNGEERAKGNILERFSAQQFPDLHSELNLSSLELGDSALYFCASSVMGANTGELFFGEGSRLTVL.

DNA of the CDR3: TGCAGTGCTAGAGTACTACCCCGGGCCCCACTAGAAGCAGATACGCAGTATTTT. Protein product: CSARVLPRAPLEADTQYF. The chain links TRBV20-1 to TRBJ2-3; possibly TRBD2 for D (5 bases). The CDR3 is made up of 18 amino acids. Germline CDR1 is DFQATT and CDR2 is SNEGSKA (reference sequence). V shed 1 base and J shed 4 bases, with 24 bases lying between them.

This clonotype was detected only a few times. The CDR3, as DNA: TGTGCCAGCAGCTACGGGGGCCGAGAGACCCAGTACTTC. It yields the protein CASSYGGRETQYF. The chain uses TRBV7-2 and TRBJ2-5; D might be TRBD1 or TRBD2, each matching 6 bases. V was clipped by 4 bases and J by 4 bases, with 10 bases between them. The CDR3 extends over 13 amino acids. Germline CDR1 and CDR2: SGHTA and FQGNSA. The full variable domain, completed using reference TRBV7-2 and TRBJ2-5, is GAGVSQSPSNKVTEKGKDVELRCDPISGHTALYWYRQSLGQGLEFLIYFQGNSAPDKSGLPSDRFSAERTGGSVSTLTIQRTQQEDSAVYLCASSYGGRETQYFGPGTRLLVL.

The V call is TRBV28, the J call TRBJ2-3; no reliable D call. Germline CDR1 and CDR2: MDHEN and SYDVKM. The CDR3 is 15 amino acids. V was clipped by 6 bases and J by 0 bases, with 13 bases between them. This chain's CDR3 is CASSAPGPSTDTQYF. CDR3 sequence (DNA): TGTGCCAGCAGCGCCCCTGGTCCTAGCACAGATACGCAGTATTTT.

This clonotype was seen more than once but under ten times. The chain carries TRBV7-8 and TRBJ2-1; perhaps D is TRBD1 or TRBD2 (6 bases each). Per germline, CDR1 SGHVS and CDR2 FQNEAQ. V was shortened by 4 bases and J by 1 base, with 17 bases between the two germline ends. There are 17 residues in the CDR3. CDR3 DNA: TGTGCCAGCAGCTCAAGATCGAGGGGGGCTTCCTACAATGAGCAGTTCTTC. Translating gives CASSSRSRGASYNEQFF.

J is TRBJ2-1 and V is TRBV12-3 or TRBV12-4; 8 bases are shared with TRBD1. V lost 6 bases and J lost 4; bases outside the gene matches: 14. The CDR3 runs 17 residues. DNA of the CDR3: TGTGCCAGCAGCCGCCACGCAGGGGGCTATTTGTACAATGAGCAGTTCTTC. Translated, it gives CASSRHAGGYLYNEQFF.

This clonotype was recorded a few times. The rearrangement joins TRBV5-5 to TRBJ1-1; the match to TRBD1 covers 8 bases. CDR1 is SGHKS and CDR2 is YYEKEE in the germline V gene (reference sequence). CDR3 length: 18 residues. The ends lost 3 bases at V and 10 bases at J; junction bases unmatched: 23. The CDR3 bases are TGTGCCAGCAGCTCCGCCGGGACAGGAGGTAGTAGGGGGTCGGGAGCTTTCTTT. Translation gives CASSSAGTGGSRGSGAFF. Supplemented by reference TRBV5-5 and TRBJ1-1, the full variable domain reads DAGVTQSPTHLIKTRGQQVTLRCSPISGHKSVSWYQQVLGQGPQFIFQYYEKEERGRGNFPDRFSARQFPNYSSELNVNALLLGDSALYLCASSSAGTGGSRGSGAFFGQGTRLTVV.

The CDR3 protein is CSARDLLQETQYF. In DNA form, the CDR3 reads TGCAGTGCTAGAGATTTACTTCAAGAGACCCAGTACTTC. V gene TRBV20-1 combines with J gene TRBJ2-5; no reliable D call. The CDR3 is 13 amino acids. V was trimmed by 0 bases and J by 2 bases, leaving 7 bases between them. Looked up from germline, CDR1 is DFQATT and CDR2 is SNEGSKA (reference sequence).

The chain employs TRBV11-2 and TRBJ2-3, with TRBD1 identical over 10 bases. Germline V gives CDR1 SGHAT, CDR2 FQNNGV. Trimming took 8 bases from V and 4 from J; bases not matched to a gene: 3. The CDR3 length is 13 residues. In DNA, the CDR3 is TGTGCCAGCGGACAGGGGGTTGCAGATACGCAGTATTTT. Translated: CASGQGVADTQYF.

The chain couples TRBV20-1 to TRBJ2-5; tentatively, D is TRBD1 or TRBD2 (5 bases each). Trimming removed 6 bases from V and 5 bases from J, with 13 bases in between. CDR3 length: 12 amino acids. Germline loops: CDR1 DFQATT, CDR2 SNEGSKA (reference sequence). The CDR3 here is CSANGAKETQYF. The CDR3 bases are TGCAGTGCAAACGGGGCGAAGGAGACCCAGTACTTC.

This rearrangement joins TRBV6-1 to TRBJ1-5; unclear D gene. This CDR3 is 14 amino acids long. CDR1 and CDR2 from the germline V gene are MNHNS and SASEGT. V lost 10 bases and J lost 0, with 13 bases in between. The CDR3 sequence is CATRAWTSNQPQHF. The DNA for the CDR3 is TGTGCCACTAGGGCTTGGACTAGCAATCAGCCCCAGCATTTT.

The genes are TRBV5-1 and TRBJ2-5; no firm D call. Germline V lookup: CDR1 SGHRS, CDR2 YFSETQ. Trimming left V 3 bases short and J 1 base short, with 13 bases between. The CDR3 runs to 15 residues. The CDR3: CASSSWGSSQETQYF. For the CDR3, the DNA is TGCGCCAGCAGCTCTTGGGGATCCTCCCAAGAGACCCAGTACTTC.

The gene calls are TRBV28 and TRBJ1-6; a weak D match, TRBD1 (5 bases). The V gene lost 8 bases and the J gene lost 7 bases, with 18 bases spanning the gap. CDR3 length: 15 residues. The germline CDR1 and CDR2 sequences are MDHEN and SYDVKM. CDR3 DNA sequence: TGTGCCAGCCGTTCAAGGGGCTTGGGGAATTCACCCCTCCACTTT. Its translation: CASRSRGLGNSPLHF.